This TCR beta chain was captured by sequencing in a study of breast tumors, draining lymph nodes, adjacent tissues (dated by TCRdb to the mid-2010s). Regarding the complete study: Breast cancer patients provided tumor, adjacent nontumor tissue and axillary lymph nodes, and the study compared the TCR beta repertoires across these three sources. In human breast cancer, the study set out to evaluate how tumor, surrounding tissue and draining lymph node repertoires relate to one another and whether T cells may move between these sites.

Findings and caveats that apply to the study as a whole: The conclusion that tumor T cells originate in lymph nodes was framed as consistent with a hypothesis rather than directly demonstrated. A scenario in which most tumor T cells derive from the lymph node and then expand within tumor tissue was judged to be consistent with the data. Tumors showed preferential V and J gene usage, and their T-cell repertoire diversity fell below that of lymph nodes yet above that of nontumor tissue. The similarity between tumor and nontumor tissue repertoires was significantly greater in luminal-like breast cancer than in basal-like breast cancer.

At the junction V is shortened by 1 base and J by 7 bases, with 13 bases in between. The CDR3, cysteine through phenylalanine, is 15 amino acids long. The CDR3 DNA has 45 bases and is translated from base 1. The sequencing machine was an Illumina HiSeq 2000. Multiplex PCR amplification was used to build the TCR beta chain libraries. High-throughput sequencing was used to analyze the amplified TCR beta chain products. TCRdb handled the public reads itself, with Q25 trimming in fastp and clone calling in MiXCR, and kept productive beta chains. Each record represents a unique CDR3 protein, reported with the most common genes and DNA among its rows. The sample table shows about 35,000 distinct CDR3 sequences, and 36% are seen once. Under 13% of the sample lies in the top ten. This clonotype appeared many times. The clone's antigen remains unknown. No per-base quality is available; no much larger clone lies one base away.

The sample consisted of breast tumor tissue. The sequence joins TRBV12-3 or TRBV12-4 to TRBJ1-4; the D gene is unclear. This sequence originates from a female donor with breast cancer. Some clones in this sample may be carry-over from other donors' samples. The DNA reads as follows: TGTGCCAGCAGTTTAGACGGGTCGGCATTTGAAAAACTGTTTTTT. Translated, this gives CASSLDGSAFEKLFF.